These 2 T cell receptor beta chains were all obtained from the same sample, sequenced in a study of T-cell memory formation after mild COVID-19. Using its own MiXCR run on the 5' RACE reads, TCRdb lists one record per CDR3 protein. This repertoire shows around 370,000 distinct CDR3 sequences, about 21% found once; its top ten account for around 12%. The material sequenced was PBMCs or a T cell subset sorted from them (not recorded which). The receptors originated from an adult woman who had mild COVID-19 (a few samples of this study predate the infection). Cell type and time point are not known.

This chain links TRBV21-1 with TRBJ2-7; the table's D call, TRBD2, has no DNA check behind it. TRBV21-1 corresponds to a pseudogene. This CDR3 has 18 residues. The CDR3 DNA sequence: TGTGCCAGCAGAAAAGAAGGTAGCGGGAGGGCCAATACCCACGAGCAGTACTTC. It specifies CASRKEGSGRANTHEQYF.

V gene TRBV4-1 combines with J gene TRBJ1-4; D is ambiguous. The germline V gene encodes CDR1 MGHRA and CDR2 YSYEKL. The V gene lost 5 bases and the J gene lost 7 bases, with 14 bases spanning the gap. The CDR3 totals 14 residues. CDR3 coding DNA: TGCGCCAGCAGCGCGGGAGGGCTCGGTGAAAAACTGTTTTTT. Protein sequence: CASSAGGLGEKLFF.